Presented here are 17 T cell receptor beta chains from one specimen sequenced in a study of shared clonotypes between healthy human individuals. Sequenced by immunoSEQ multiplex PCR; TCRdb stores in-frame clones only, minus some. Seen here are about 450,000 clones, about 76% observed once, and the top ten hold 13%. Sequenced material: PBMCs. These TCRs come from a woman aged 40 to 55 in good health. Some clones in this sample may be carry-over from other donors' samples.

The chain has TRBV11-2 and TRBJ2-4; maybe TRBD2 (7 bases). This CDR3 is 14 amino acids long. CDR1 and CDR2 from the germline V gene are SGHAT and FQNNGV. V lost 5 bases and J 6 bases, leaving 14 bases between the germline ends. CDR3 bases: TGTGCCAGCAGCCCCGCTGGGGGGGCAAACATTCAGTACTTC. Residues: CASSPAGGANIQYF.

The chain combines TRBV30 with TRBJ1-1; D is ambiguous. This CDR3 comprises 13 residues. The germline CDR1 and CDR2 sequences are GTSNPN and SVGIG (reference sequence). The V end lost 2 bases, the J end lost 2 bases, and 9 bases lay between the germline ends. CDR3 in DNA: TGTGCCTGGAGTTTCACGGTTAACACTGAAGCTTTCTTT. Amino acids: CAWSFTVNTEAFF. Complete variable domain (other parts from reference TRBV30 and TRBJ1-1): SQTIHQWPATLVQPVGSPLSLECTVEGTSNPNLYWYRQAAGRGLQLLFYSVGIGQISSEVPQNLSASRPQDRQFILSSKKLLLSDSGFYLCAWSFTVNTEAFFGQGTRLTVV.

V is TRBV19 and J is TRBJ2-3, with D hard to call. The CDR3 length is 15 residues. CDR1 is LNHDA, CDR2 SQIVND, per germline (reference sequence). Trimming pared 4 bases from V and 1 base from J, leaving 12 bases between. The CDR3 protein is CASSTQRGGTDTQYF. Written as DNA, the CDR3 is TGTGCCAGTAGTACACAGCGTGGGGGCACAGATACGCAGTATTTT.

This clone has a handful of counts. Other nucleotide sequences from this sample produce the same CDR3. The V gene is TRBV11-3, the J gene TRBJ2-1; 11 bases agree with TRBD2. The trim removed 1 base at V and 4 bases at J, leaving 0 bases unmatched. Germline CDR1 reads SGHNT; CDR2 reads YENEEA. CDR3 length: 15 residues. DNA for the CDR3: TGTGCCAGCAGCTTAGGGACTAGCGGGTACAATGAGCAGTTCTTC. It translates to CASSLGTSGYNEQFF.

This rearrangement joins TRBV5-1 to TRBJ1-5, with D tentatively TRBD1 (6 bases). V lost 4 bases to trimming and J lost 0 bases, with 8 bases between them. The CDR3 covers 14 residues. The germline V gene has CDR1 SGHRS and CDR2 YFSETQ. CDR3 DNA sequence: TGCGCCAGCAGCGAAGGGGGTAGCAATCAGCCCCAGCATTTT. Translation gives CASSEGGSNQPQHF.

Only one count was recorded for this clone. CDR3 bases: TGTGCCACCAGCAGAGACAAAGTTGAGGGAAAACTGTTTTTT. Its protein product is CATSRDKVEGKLFF. This chain joins TRBV15 and TRBJ1-4; D gene ambiguous. V dropped 0 bases and J dropped 10 bases, with 12 bases sitting between them. This CDR3 has 14 residues. Per germline, CDR1 LNHNV and CDR2 YYDKDF (reference sequence).

The chain couples TRBV28 to TRBJ2-7; tentatively, D is TRBD2 (6 bases). Germline lookup yields CDR1 MDHEN and CDR2 SYDVKM. Deletions cut 6 bases from V and 5 bases from J, with 17 bases between. This CDR3 region has 14 residues. The CDR3 loop reads CASSLFGTRHEQYF. DNA for the CDR3: TGTGCCAGCAGCCTCTTTGGGACTCGCCACGAGCAGTACTTC.

In this sample, this clone turned up many times. The CDR3 nucleotides are TGTGCCAGCAGCCCCGGGACAGGGAGATGGGAGCAGTACTTC. This translates into CASSPGTGRWEQYF. The V call is TRBV14, the J call TRBJ2-7; 9 bases line up with TRBD1. Looked up from germline, CDR1 is SGHDN and CDR2 is FVKESK. With V trimmed by 4 bases and J by 7 bases, 8 bases remained unmatched. CDR3 length: 14 residues.

The V call is TRBV9, the J call TRBJ2-1, with D unresolved. The CDR3 loop spans 15 amino acids. The ends were cut back, 2 bases at V and 4 bases at J, with 13 bases in the middle. Germline V gene sequence: CDR1 SGDLS, CDR2 YYNGEE. In DNA, the CDR3 is TGTGCCAGCAGCGTTACTCAGGACCCTTACAATGAGCAGTTCTTC. Translated: CASSVTQDPYNEQFF.

The chain is built from TRBV28 and TRBJ1-1; 7 positions agree with TRBD1. CDR3 length: 11 amino acids. Germline values: CDR1 MDHEN, CDR2 SYDVKM. The ends lost 7 bases at V and 8 bases at J; junction bases unmatched: 4. DNA of the CDR3: TGTGCCAGCAAAATCAGGGGGGAAGCTTTCTTT. It codes for CASKIRGEAFF.

The chain combines TRBV30 with TRBJ2-7; D gene unclear. With 0 bases removed from V and 1 base from J, the gap between germline ends came to 7 bases. The CDR3 length is 13 residues. CDR1 and CDR2 from the germline V gene are GTSNPN and SVGIG (reference sequence). CDR3: CAWSVKRSYEQYF. For the CDR3, the DNA is TGTGCCTGGAGTGTAAAGAGGTCCTACGAGCAGTACTTC.

As for this clone: This likely came from a read error, as a far larger clone is one base away. This chain connects TRBV4-2 to TRBJ2-3; a weak D match, TRBD2 (5 bases). Germline assignment: CDR1 LGHNA and CDR2 YNFKEQ. The CDR3 spans 14 residues. V was clipped by 1 base and J by 4 bases, with 9 bases between them. CDR3 residues: CASSQGWEPDTQYF. The CDR3 DNA sequence: TGTGCCAGCAGCCAAGGGTGGGAGCCAGATACGCAGTATTTT.

The chain combines TRBV5-4 with TRBJ2-7; TRBD2 might be the D (6 bases). The germline gives CDR1 SGHNT, CDR2 YYREEE (reference sequence). The length of the CDR3 is 16 residues. Trimming took 4 bases from V and 1 from J, leaving 18 bases between them. CDR3 amino acids: CASSQDLAERSYEQYF. CDR3 in DNA: TGTGCCAGCAGCCAGGACTTAGCGGAACGATCCTACGAGCAGTACTTC. Full variable domain (outside the CDR3, taken from reference TRBV5-4 and TRBJ2-7): ETGVTQSPTHLIKTRGQQVTLRCSSQSGHNTVSWYQQALGQGPQFIFQYYREEENGRGNFPPRFSGLQFPNYSSELNVNALELDDSALYLCASSQDLAERSYEQYFGPGTRLTVT.

V usage is TRBV7-9 and J usage is TRBJ2-3; tentatively, D is TRBD2 (5 bases). Trimming removed 4 bases from V and 1 base from J, with 9 bases in between. Germline-derived CDR1 and CDR2 are SEHNR and FQNEAQ (reference sequence). The CDR3 covers 14 residues. CDR3 sequence: CASSYGAGTDTQYF. The CDR3 DNA sequence: TGTGCCAGCAGCTATGGAGCGGGCACAGATACGCAGTATTTT. Full variable domain (missing parts from reference TRBV7-9 and TRBJ2-3): DTGVSQNPRHKITKRGQNVTFRCDPISEHNRLYWYRQTLGQGPEFLTYFQNEAQLEKSRLLSDRFSAERPKGSFSTLEIQRTEQGDSAMYLCASSYGAGTDTQYFGPGTRLTVL.

The table lists this clone with a count of one. The chain couples TRBV28 to TRBJ2-6, with a tentative D call TRBD1 (5 bases). Trimming took off 3 bases at V and 0 bases at J, with 6 bases between the two ends. Germline CDR1 MDHEN, CDR2 SYDVKM. This CDR3 has 15 amino acids. CDR3 DNA: TGTGCCAGCAGTTTTCAGGGCTCTGGGGCCAACGTCCTGACTTTC. Amino acid sequence: CASSFQGSGANVLTF.

Notes on this clone: A read error likely explains this, since a far larger clone differs by one base. Other nucleotide sequences in the sample specify the same CDR3. The gene calls are TRBV11-2 and TRBJ2-1; D could derive from TRBD1 or TRBD2 (5 bases each). The CDR3 loop spans 19 amino acids. CDR1 is SGHAT and CDR2 is FQNNGV in the germline V gene. Here the CDR3 reads CASSLGRKLVGGSYNEQFF. The CDR3 nucleotides read TGCGCCAGCAGCTTAGGAAGGAAACTGGTTGGGGGCTCCTACAATGAGCAGTTCTTC.

The rearrangement uses TRBV30 and TRBJ1-5, with D possibly being TRBD1 (5 bases). V was shortened by 2 bases and J by 3 bases, with 14 bases between the two germline ends. CDR3 size: 15 residues. In germline, CDR1 is GTSNPN, CDR2 SVGIG (reference sequence). The CDR3 here is CAWSSGGSVNQPQHF. CDR3 DNA sequence: TGTGCCTGGAGTAGTGGGGGGTCGGTCAATCAGCCCCAGCATTTT.